Here is one T cell receptor (beta chain) with its context. Germline V gene data show CDR1 as KGHDR and CDR2 as SFDVKD. V shed 9 bases, J shed 9 bases, and the junction held 6 bases outside the gene matches. This CDR3 comprises 12 residues. This sample was taken from a study of blood T cell repertoires in COVID-19. Whole-study context: Italy, Spain and the United States were the sources of the convalescent and acute COVID-19 samples. PBMCs, B-cell-depleted T cells, or T cells were the source of the cDNA or gDNA that made up the material.

Methods used by the authors: Reference gene primer amplification gave nucleated cell count estimates. The assay was immunoSEQ multiplex PCR, and TCRdb's table has in-frame clones only and misses some. For V, J and clone size, that table is used; D and trimming come from the DNA. The table lists roughly 140,000 clones, approximately 80% of them singletons. Sequencing was performed on peripheral blood. The receptor's source is a man in his sixties with active or convalescent COVID-19. The chain combines TRBV24-1 with TRBJ2-1; 8 bases are a match to TRBD2. In nucleotides, the CDR3 is TGTGCCACCGCGGGAGGCATGGGTGAGCAGTTCTTC. Its protein product is CATAGGMGEQFF.